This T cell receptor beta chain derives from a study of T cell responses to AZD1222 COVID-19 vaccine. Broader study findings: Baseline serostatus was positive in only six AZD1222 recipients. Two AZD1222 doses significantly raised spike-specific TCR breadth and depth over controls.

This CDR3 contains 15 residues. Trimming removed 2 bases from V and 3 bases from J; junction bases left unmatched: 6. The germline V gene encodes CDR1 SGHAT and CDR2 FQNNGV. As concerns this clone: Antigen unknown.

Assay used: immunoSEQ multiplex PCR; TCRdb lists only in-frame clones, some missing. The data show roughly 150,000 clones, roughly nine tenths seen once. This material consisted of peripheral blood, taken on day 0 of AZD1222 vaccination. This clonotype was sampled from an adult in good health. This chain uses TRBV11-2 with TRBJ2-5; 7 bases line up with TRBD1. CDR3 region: CASSLRQGFEETQYF. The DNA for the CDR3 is TGTGCCAGCAGCTTACGACAGGGTTTCGAAGAGACCCAGTACTTC. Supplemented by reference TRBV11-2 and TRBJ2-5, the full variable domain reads EAGVAQSPRYKIIEKRQSVAFWCNPISGHATLYWYQQILGQGPKLLIQFQNNGVVDDSQLPKDRFSAERLKGVDSTLKIQPAKLEDSAVYLCASSLRQGFEETQYFGPGTRLLVL.